These 22 T cell receptor beta chains were sequenced from one sample in a study of blood T cell repertoires in COVID-19. Libraries were prepared by immunoSEQ multiplex PCR; TCRdb keeps only in-frame clonotypes and omits some of them. The sample includes just under 50,000 clones, about 83% of them seen just once. The source material was peripheral blood. All receptors derive from a human donor in a cohort sampled during active COVID-19.

This rearrangement joins TRBV6-5 to TRBJ1-6; 8 bases match TRBD1. Per germline, CDR1 MNHEY and CDR2 SVGAGI. The CDR3 is 13 residues long. V shed 4 bases and J 13 bases; nucleotides not matched to a gene: 6. CDR3 nucleotides: TGTGCCAGCAGTTCGGGACAGGCTAACCCCCTCCACTTT. Translating gives CASSSGQANPLHF.

The chain joins TRBV7-8 to TRBJ2-2; the match to TRBD2 covers 8 bases. From germline, CDR1 is SGHVS and CDR2 FQNEAQ. V was clipped by 4 bases and J by 8 bases; unmatched bases: 3. This CDR3 region has 13 residues. CDR3 sequence reads: CASSSSSGGELFF. In DNA form, the CDR3 reads TGTGCCAGCAGCTCCTCTAGCGGGGGGGAGCTGTTTTTT.

The chain combines TRBV29-1 with TRBJ1-1, with 10 bases identical to TRBD1. The germline V gene has CDR1 SQVTM and CDR2 ANQGSEA. V shed 5 bases, J shed 3 bases, and the junction held 6 bases outside the gene matches. The CDR3 totals 14 residues. The CDR3 coding sequence is TGCAGCGTTCGGGGACAGGGGTTCGACACTGAAGCTTTCTTT. Amino acid sequence: CSVRGQGFDTEAFF.

This rearrangement joins TRBV6-5 to TRBJ1-2, with 9 bases lining up with TRBD1. J gave up 4 bases and V 6 bases, and 6 bases lay outside the gene matches. Germline values: CDR1 MNHEY, CDR2 SVGAGI. The CDR3 contains 14 residues. The CDR3 DNA reads as TGTGCCAGCAGGGAGAGACAGGGGGGCTATGGCTACACCTTC. This translates into CASRERQGGYGYTF.

The V call is TRBV24-1, the J call TRBJ2-3; 12 bases align to TRBD2. With V trimmed by 5 bases and J by 2 bases, 10 bases remained unmatched. This CDR3 region has 18 residues. Per the germline V gene, CDR1 is KGHDR and CDR2 is SFDVKD. The CDR3 nucleotides are TGTGCCACCAGTGCCCTTACTAGGACTAGCGGGGTCACAGATACGCAGTATTTT. This gives the protein CATSALTRTSGVTDTQYF.

This sequence joins TRBV24-1 and TRBJ2-3; D is perhaps TRBD1 (7 bases). CDR1 is KGHDR and CDR2 is SFDVKD in the germline V gene. The ends were cut back, 5 bases at V and 0 bases at J, with 20 bases in the middle. The CDR3 runs to 18 residues. CDR3 residues: CATSAGGTSGGSTDTQYF. In nucleotides, the CDR3 is TGTGCCACCAGTGCCGGAGGGACTTCAGGGGGTAGCACAGATACGCAGTATTTT.

The chain carries TRBV6-1 and TRBJ2-7; 10 bases are a match to TRBD2. The V gene end was trimmed by 3 bases and the J gene end by 3 bases; junction bases not matched to a gene: 5. CDR1 is MNHNS and CDR2 is SASEGT in the germline V gene. The CDR3 spans 15 residues. CDR3: CASSESASGGYEQYF. Written as DNA, the CDR3 is TGTGCCAGCAGTGAGTCGGCTAGCGGGGGCTACGAGCAGTACTTC.

V is TRBV7-2 and J is TRBJ2-3, with 9 positions matching TRBD2. The germline V gene has CDR1 SGHTA and CDR2 FQGNSA. The length of the CDR3 is 17 residues. The V gene end was trimmed by 2 bases and the J gene end by 4 bases; junction bases not matched to a gene: 10. DNA for the CDR3: TGTGCCAGCAGCTTATTATTAGCGGGAGAAGGTGCAGATACGCAGTATTTT. Translated, it gives CASSLLLAGEGADTQYF. The whole variable domain, filled in from reference TRBV7-2 and TRBJ2-3, reads GAGVSQSPSNKVTEKGKDVELRCDPISGHTALYWYRQSLGQGLEFLIYFQGNSAPDKSGLPSDRFSAERTGGSVSTLTIQRTQQEDSAVYLCASSLLLAGEGADTQYFGPGTRLTVL.

The V call is TRBV4-1, the J call TRBJ1-1; D is unresolved. V lost 3 bases, J lost 1 base, and 21 bases lay in between. CDR1 is MGHRA, CDR2 YSYEKL, per germline. The CDR3 length is 18 residues. The CDR3 bases are TGCGCCAGCAGCCAGCCCCTGCCCCCGGGGTTTAAGAACACTGAAGCTTTCTTT. Amino acid sequence: CASSQPLPPGFKNTEAFF.

The table lists this clone with a few counts. This chain joins TRBV2 and TRBJ1-5, with TRBD1 as a possible D gene (6 bases). The V gene's germline CDR1 is SNHLY and CDR2 FYNNEI. Trimming shortened V by 6 bases and J by 7 bases, and 16 bases separated the two germline ends. This CDR3 has 14 amino acids. The CDR3: CASRETGGGQPQHF. The CDR3 coding sequence is TGTGCCAGCAGGGAGACAGGTGGGGGACAGCCCCAGCATTTT.

The chain employs TRBV19 and TRBJ1-3, with TRBD1 matching 7 bases. V shed 8 bases, J shed 2 bases, and the junction held 12 bases outside the gene matches. The CDR3 is 16 residues long. Germline CDR1 reads LNHDA; CDR2 reads SQIVND (reference sequence). The CDR3 DNA reads as TGTGCCAGTTCCCAACAGGGGTCAACTCCTGGAAACACCATATATTTT. Translating gives CASSQQGSTPGNTIYF.

This clone turned up a few times. The chain combines TRBV10-3 with TRBJ2-1; 8 bases are shared with TRBD2. Germline-derived CDR1 and CDR2 are ENHRY and SYGVKD. This CDR3 comprises 15 residues. Losses at the gene ends were 6 bases for V and 0 bases for J; bases not matched to a gene: 4. The CDR3 loop reads CAIRLAGSSYNEQFF. The CDR3 DNA follows: TGTGCCATCAGGTTAGCGGGGAGCTCCTACAATGAGCAGTTCTTC.

The chain combines TRBV7-9 with TRBJ1-1, with a possible D match to TRBD1 (6 bases). The germline CDR1 and CDR2 sequences are SEHNR and FQNEAQ (reference sequence). This CDR3 has 15 residues. V gave up 5 bases and J gave up 4 bases, with 17 bases separating them. The CDR3 region is CASSRTVPWGTEAFF. The CDR3 nucleotides are TGTGCCAGCAGCCGGACAGTTCCTTGGGGCACTGAAGCTTTCTTT.

The table lists this clone with a few counts. J is TRBJ2-7 and V is TRBV5-1; 10 bases line up with TRBD2. CDR3 length: 14 amino acids. The germline gives CDR1 SGHRS, CDR2 YFSETQ. The trim removed 3 bases at V and 1 base at J, leaving 1 base unmatched. CDR3 nucleotides: TGCGCCAGCAGCTCTAGCGGGAGTTCCTACGAGCAGTACTTC. Its protein product is CASSSSGSSYEQYF. Together with reference TRBV5-1 and TRBJ2-7, the CDR3 gives the full variable domain: KAGVTQTPRYLIKTRGQQVTLSCSPISGHRSVSWYQQTPGQGLQFLFEYFSETQRNKGNFPGRFSGRQFSNSRSEMNVSTLELGDSALYLCASSSSGSSYEQYFGPGTRLTVT.

This clone has a handful of counts. This rearrangement joins TRBV2 to TRBJ2-5; TRBD2 agrees at 7 bases. The length of the CDR3 is 14 residues. In germline, CDR1 is SNHLY, CDR2 FYNNEI. V lost 5 bases and J lost 5; bases outside the gene matches: 8. The CDR3 here is CASSPSGWGETQYF. CDR3 coding DNA: TGTGCCAGCAGTCCTAGCGGTTGGGGGGAGACCCAGTACTTC.

V usage is TRBV29-1 and J usage is TRBJ2-1; D not certain. CDR3 length: 12 amino acids. Germline values: CDR1 SQVTM, CDR2 ANQGSEA. V lost 8 bases and J 5 bases, leaving 13 bases between the germline ends. The CDR3 DNA is TGCAGCTGTCCGGGTCAAGACAATGAGCAGTTCTTC. Its protein is CSCPGQDNEQFF.

Only one count was recorded for this clone. The chain combines TRBV14 with TRBJ2-5; D is perhaps TRBD1 (5 bases). CDR3 length equals 15 residues. CDR1 and CDR2 from the germline V gene are SGHDN and FVKESK. Trimming pared 3 bases from V and 3 bases from J, leaving 14 bases between. The CDR3 sequence is CASSHGVKGKETQYF. In DNA, the CDR3 is TGTGCCAGCAGCCATGGCGTAAAGGGGAAAGAGACCCAGTACTTC.

The chain employs TRBV20-1 and TRBJ1-1; maybe TRBD1 (5 bases). CDR3 size: 11 residues. V shed 3 bases and J shed 7 bases, with 9 bases lying between them. Germline CDR1 DFQATT, CDR2 SNEGSKA (reference sequence). In nucleotides, the CDR3 is TGCAGTGCTAGGGGGCCAGGTGAAGCTTTCTTT. It translates to CSARGPGEAFF.

The chain employs TRBV9 and TRBJ2-2; 9 nucleotides agree with TRBD2. Germline CDR1 and CDR2: SGDLS and YYNGEE. The CDR3 is 16 residues long. The J segment lost 6 bases and the V segment lost 0 bases, leaving 6 bases of the junction unmatched. The chain's CDR3 is CASSVVVAGAPGELFF. CDR3 DNA sequence: TGTGCCAGCAGCGTAGTTGTAGCGGGGGCCCCCGGGGAGCTGTTTTTT.

This clone was detected a few times. The chain links TRBV5-1 to TRBJ2-3; 11 positions match TRBD1. The CDR3 runs to 14 residues. Trimming at V came to 5 bases and at J to 4 bases, leaving 3 bases not matched to a gene. CDR1 is SGHRS, CDR2 YFSETQ, per germline. In nucleotides, the CDR3 is TGCGCCAGCAGGGGACAGGGGGAGTCAGATACGCAGTATTTT. As protein: CASRGQGESDTQYF.

The chain is built from TRBV11-2 and TRBJ2-6; a possible D gene is TRBD2 (5 bases). The CDR3 covers 16 residues. Germline CDR1 reads SGHAT; CDR2 reads FQNNGV. Deletions cut 5 bases from V and 0 bases from J, with 11 bases between. CDR3: CASSPRLSSGANVLTF. The CDR3, as DNA: TGTGCCAGCAGCCCACGACTAAGCTCTGGGGCCAACGTCCTGACTTTC.

The rearrangement uses TRBV15 and TRBJ2-2; 8 nucleotides align to TRBD1. This CDR3 is 16 amino acids long. V dropped 1 base and J dropped 3; count of bases not matched to a gene: 4. Looked up from germline, CDR1 is LNHNV and CDR2 is YYDKDF (reference sequence). The CDR3 is CATSRGQGWDTGELFF. CDR3 DNA sequence: TGTGCCACCAGCAGAGGACAGGGGTGGGACACCGGGGAGCTGTTTTTT. Full variable domain (missing parts from reference TRBV15 and TRBJ2-2): DAMVIQNPRYQVTQFGKPVTLSCSQTLNHNVMYWYQQKSSQAPKLLFHYYDKDFNNEADTPDNFQSRRPNTSFCFLDIRSPGLGDTAMYLCATSRGQGWDTGELFFGEGSRLTVL.